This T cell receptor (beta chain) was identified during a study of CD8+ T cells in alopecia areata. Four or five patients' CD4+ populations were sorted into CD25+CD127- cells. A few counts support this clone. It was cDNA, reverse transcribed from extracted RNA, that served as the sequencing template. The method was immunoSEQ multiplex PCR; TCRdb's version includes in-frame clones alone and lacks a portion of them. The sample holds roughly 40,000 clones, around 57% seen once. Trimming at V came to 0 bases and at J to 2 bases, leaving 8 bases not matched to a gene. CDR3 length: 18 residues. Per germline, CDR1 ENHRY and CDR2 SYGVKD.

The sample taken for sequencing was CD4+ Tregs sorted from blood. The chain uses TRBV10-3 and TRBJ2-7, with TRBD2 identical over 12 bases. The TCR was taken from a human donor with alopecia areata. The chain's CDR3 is CAISESIGLAGGTYEQYF. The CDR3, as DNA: TGTGCCATCAGTGAGTCTATTGGGCTAGCGGGAGGGACCTACGAGCAGTACTTC.